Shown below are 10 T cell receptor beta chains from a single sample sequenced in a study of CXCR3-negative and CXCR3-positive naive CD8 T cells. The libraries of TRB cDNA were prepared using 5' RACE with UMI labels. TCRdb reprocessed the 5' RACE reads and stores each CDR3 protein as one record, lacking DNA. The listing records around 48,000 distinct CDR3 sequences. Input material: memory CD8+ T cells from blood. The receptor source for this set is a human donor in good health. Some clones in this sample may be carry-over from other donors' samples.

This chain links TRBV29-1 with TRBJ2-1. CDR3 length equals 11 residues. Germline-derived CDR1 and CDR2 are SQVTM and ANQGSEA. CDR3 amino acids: CSVLDRNEQFF.

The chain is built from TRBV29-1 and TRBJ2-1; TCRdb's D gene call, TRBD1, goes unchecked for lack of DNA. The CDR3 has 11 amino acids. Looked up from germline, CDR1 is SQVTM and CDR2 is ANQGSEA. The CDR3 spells CSVEGTPEQFF.

The CDR3: CASSPSTGPYSNQPQHF. J is TRBJ1-5 and V is TRBV7-6; the D call from TCRdb, TRBD1, cannot be confirmed without DNA. CDR3 length: 17 residues. Germline CDR1 reads SGHVS; CDR2 reads FNYEAQ.

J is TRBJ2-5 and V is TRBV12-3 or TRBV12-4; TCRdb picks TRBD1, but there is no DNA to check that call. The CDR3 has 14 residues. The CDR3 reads CASSPGQGEETQYF.

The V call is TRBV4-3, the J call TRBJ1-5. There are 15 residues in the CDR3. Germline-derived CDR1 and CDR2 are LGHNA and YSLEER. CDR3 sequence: CASSQDMSTNQPQHF.

This CDR3 reads CASSQGLAGSSYEQYF. The J gene is TRBJ2-7, the V gene TRBV4-3; there is no DNA to check the TCRdb D call of TRBD2. CDR1 is LGHNA and CDR2 is YSLEER in the germline V gene. This CDR3 has 16 residues.

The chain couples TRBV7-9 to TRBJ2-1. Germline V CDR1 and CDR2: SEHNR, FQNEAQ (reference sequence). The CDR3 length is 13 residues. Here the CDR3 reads CASSSEGSSEQFF.

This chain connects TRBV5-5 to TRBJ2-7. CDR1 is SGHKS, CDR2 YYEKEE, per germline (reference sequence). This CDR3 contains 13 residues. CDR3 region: CASSLRSLYEQYF.

The CDR3 here is CASSERPGGGTDTQYF. This chain joins TRBV7-2 and TRBJ2-3; the TCRdb D gene call, TRBD2, has no DNA to confirm it. The CDR3 runs 16 residues. CDR1 and CDR2 from the germline V gene are SGHTA and FQGNSA.

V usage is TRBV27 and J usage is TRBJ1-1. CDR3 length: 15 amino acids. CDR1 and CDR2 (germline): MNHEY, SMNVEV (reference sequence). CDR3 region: CASSLSRQTNTEAFF.